One and the same sample provided the 9 T cell receptor beta chains below, sequenced in a study of blood T cell repertoires in COVID-19. Assay used: immunoSEQ multiplex PCR; TCRdb lists only in-frame clones, some missing. The profile shows some 87,000 clones, around 94% of them singletons. The material sequenced was peripheral blood. The receptors were gathered from a woman aged 55-75 years with active COVID-19.

V is TRBV28 and J is TRBJ1-5; D is perhaps TRBD1 (5 bases). V lost 5 bases and J 5 bases, leaving 10 bases between the germline ends. The germline CDR1 and CDR2 sequences are MDHEN and SYDVKM. The CDR3 is 13 amino acids. As DNA, the CDR3 is TGTGCCAGCAGTAAGGGGCGCGATCAGCCCCAGCATTTT. Residues: CASSKGRDQPQHF.

V gene TRBV5-1 combines with J gene TRBJ2-3, with 11 bases lining up with TRBD2. V shed 3 bases and J 4 bases; nucleotides not matched to a gene: 4. This CDR3 is built from 15 residues. CDR1 and CDR2 from the germline V gene are SGHRS and YFSETQ. CDR3 residues: CASSSRTSGSDTQYF. CDR3 sequence (DNA): TGCGCCAGCAGCTCACGGACTAGCGGGTCAGATACGCAGTATTTT.

The chain has TRBV7-9 and TRBJ2-3; 8 nucleotides line up with TRBD2. Trimming removed 5 bases from V and 5 bases from J; junction bases left unmatched: 9. CDR3 size: 15 residues. Looked up from germline, CDR1 is SEHNR and CDR2 is FQNEAQ (reference sequence). In nucleotides, the CDR3 is TGTGCCAGCAGCGAACTAGCGGCTGGACAAGATACGCAGTATTTT. Protein product: CASSELAAGQDTQYF.

The chain uses TRBV20-1 and TRBJ2-1, with 11 bases matching TRBD2. The ends lost 3 bases at V and 9 bases at J; junction bases unmatched: 4. CDR3 length: 13 residues. Germline CDR1 reads DFQATT; CDR2 reads SNEGSKA (reference sequence). CDR3 residues: CSASSGGAGEQFF. Written as DNA, the CDR3 is TGCAGTGCTAGTAGCGGGGGGGCGGGTGAGCAGTTCTTC.

This chain links TRBV18 with TRBJ1-2; the D is unclear. Trimming took 3 bases from V and 5 from J, leaving 13 bases between them. Germline V gene data show CDR1 as KGHSH and CDR2 as LQKENI. The CDR3 covers 14 residues. CDR3 sequence (DNA): TGTGCCAGCTCACCCGCGGGGAGAGGGTATGGCTACACCTTC. Translated: CASSPAGRGYGYTF.

The chain joins TRBV7-3 to TRBJ1-1; TRBD1 agrees at 9 bases. Looked up from germline, CDR1 is SGHTA and CDR2 is FQGTGA. V lost 5 bases and J lost 4; bases outside the gene matches: 2. This CDR3 region has 13 residues. CDR3 amino acids: CASSRQGGTEAFF. Here the CDR3 DNA reads TGTGCCAGCAGCCGACAGGGGGGCACTGAAGCTTTCTTT.

The chain couples TRBV5-4 to TRBJ2-2; 10 bases fit TRBD1. V trimming: 3 bases; J trimming: 6 bases; junction bases outside the gene matches: 8. The CDR3 sequence is 16 residues long. Germline lookup yields CDR1 SGHNT and CDR2 YYREEE (reference sequence). The CDR3 region is CASSSRTGGEAGELFF. CDR3 in DNA: TGTGCCAGCAGCTCGAGGACAGGGGGGGAGGCCGGGGAGCTGTTTTTT.

The CDR3 DNA reads as TGTGCCAGCAGTGACGCCGCTAGCGGATACGAGCAGTACTTC. It codes for CASSDAASGYEQYF. This chain links TRBV25-1 with TRBJ2-7; 7 nucleotides align to TRBD2. This CDR3 contains 14 residues. Trimming cost V 3 bases and J 4 bases; bases outside gene matches: 6. Germline V gives CDR1 MGHDK, CDR2 SYGVNS.

The rearrangement joins TRBV6-4 to TRBJ2-3; 9 bases agree with TRBD2. The CDR3 is made up of 15 amino acids. CDR1 and CDR2 from the germline V gene are MRHNA and SNTAGT. V lost 0 bases to trimming and J lost 4 bases; unmatched junction nucleotides: 2. CDR3 nucleotides: TGTGCCAGCAGTGACTCTAGCGGGGGAGCAGATACGCAGTATTTT. Translated: CASSDSSGGADTQYF.